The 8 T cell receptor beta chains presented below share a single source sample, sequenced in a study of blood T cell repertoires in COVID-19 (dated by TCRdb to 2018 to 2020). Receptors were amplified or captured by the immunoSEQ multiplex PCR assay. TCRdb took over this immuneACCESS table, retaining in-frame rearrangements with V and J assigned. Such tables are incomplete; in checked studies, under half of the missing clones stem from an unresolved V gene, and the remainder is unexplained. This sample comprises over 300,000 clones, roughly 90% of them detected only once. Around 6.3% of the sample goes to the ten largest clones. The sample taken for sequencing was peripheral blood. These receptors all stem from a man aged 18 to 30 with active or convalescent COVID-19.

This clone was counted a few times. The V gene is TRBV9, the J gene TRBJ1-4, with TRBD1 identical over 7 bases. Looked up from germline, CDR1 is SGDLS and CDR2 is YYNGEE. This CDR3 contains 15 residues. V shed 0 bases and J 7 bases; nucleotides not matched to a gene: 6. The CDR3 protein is CASSVDDRVAEKLFF. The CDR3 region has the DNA TGTGCCAGCAGCGTAGACGACAGGGTAGCTGAAAAACTGTTTTTT.

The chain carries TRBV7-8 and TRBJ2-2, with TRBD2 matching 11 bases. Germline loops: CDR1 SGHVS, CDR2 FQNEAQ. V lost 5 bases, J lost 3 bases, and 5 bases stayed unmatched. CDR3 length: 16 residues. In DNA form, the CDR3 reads TGTGCCAGCAGCCCGGGGACTAGCGGCTACACCGGGGAGCTGTTTTTT. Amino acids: CASSPGTSGYTGELFF.

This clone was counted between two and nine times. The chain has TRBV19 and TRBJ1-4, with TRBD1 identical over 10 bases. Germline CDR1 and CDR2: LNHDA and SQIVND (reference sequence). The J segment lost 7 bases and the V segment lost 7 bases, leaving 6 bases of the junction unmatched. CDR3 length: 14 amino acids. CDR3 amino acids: CASTPTGGFEKLFF. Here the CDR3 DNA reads TGTGCCAGTACCCCGACAGGGGGCTTTGAAAAACTGTTTTTT.

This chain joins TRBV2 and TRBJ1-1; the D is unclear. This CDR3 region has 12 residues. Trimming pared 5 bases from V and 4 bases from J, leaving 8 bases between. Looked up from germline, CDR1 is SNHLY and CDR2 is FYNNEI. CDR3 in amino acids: CASSTRGTEAFF. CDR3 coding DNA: TGTGCCAGCAGTACCCGAGGCACTGAAGCTTTCTTT.

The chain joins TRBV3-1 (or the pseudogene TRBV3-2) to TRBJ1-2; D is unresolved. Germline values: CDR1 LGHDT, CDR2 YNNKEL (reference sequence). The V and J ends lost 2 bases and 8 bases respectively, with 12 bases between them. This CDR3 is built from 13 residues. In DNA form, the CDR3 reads TGTGCCAGCAGCCAAACAAAAGACGGGGGCTACACCTTC. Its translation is CASSQTKDGGYTF.

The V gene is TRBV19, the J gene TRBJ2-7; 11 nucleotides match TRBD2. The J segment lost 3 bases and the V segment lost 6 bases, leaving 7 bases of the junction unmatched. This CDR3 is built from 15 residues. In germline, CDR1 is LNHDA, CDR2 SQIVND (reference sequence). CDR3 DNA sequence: TGTGCCAGTAGCCCGACTAGCGGGATGGACTACGAGCAGTACTTC. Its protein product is CASSPTSGMDYEQYF.

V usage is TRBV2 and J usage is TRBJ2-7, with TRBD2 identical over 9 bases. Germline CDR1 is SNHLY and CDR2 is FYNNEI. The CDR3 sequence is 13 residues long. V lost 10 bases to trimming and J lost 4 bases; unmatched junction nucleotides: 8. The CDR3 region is CAKSGTSSYEQYF. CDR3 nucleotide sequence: TGTGCCAAATCCGGGACTAGCTCGTACGAGCAGTACTTC.

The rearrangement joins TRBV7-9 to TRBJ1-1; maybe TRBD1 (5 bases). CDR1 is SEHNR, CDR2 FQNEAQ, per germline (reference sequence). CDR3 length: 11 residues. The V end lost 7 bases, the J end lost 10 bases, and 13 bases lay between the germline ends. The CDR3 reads CASTLGQGAFF. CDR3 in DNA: TGTGCCAGCACCCTCGGCCAGGGAGCTTTCTTT.